This TCR beta chain is drawn from a study of shared clonotypes between healthy human individuals. CDR3 length: 16 residues. Germline loops: CDR1 SGDLS, CDR2 YYNGEE. V was cut by 4 bases and J by 3 bases, with 18 bases left in between. Data came from immunoSEQ multiplex PCR; TCRdb stores just in-frame clones and leaves some out. The top ten hold about 0.32% of the sample, which has roughly 380,000 clones, 96% seen once. All donors were healthy HIV-negative adults lacking recent acute infections or vaccinations. The chain links TRBV9 to TRBJ2-3, with D perhaps matching TRBD1 (6 bases). The sequenced sample consisted of memory CD8+ T cells sorted from blood. Subset here: CD45RO+ cells pooled with CCR7-negative TemRA cells. The receptor comes from a man between 25 and 39 years old in good health. The CDR3 DNA follows: TGTGCCAGCAGCTCCAGAGGCAGGGGAAAAACAGATACGCAGTATTTT. This sequence encodes CASSSRGRGKTDTQYF.